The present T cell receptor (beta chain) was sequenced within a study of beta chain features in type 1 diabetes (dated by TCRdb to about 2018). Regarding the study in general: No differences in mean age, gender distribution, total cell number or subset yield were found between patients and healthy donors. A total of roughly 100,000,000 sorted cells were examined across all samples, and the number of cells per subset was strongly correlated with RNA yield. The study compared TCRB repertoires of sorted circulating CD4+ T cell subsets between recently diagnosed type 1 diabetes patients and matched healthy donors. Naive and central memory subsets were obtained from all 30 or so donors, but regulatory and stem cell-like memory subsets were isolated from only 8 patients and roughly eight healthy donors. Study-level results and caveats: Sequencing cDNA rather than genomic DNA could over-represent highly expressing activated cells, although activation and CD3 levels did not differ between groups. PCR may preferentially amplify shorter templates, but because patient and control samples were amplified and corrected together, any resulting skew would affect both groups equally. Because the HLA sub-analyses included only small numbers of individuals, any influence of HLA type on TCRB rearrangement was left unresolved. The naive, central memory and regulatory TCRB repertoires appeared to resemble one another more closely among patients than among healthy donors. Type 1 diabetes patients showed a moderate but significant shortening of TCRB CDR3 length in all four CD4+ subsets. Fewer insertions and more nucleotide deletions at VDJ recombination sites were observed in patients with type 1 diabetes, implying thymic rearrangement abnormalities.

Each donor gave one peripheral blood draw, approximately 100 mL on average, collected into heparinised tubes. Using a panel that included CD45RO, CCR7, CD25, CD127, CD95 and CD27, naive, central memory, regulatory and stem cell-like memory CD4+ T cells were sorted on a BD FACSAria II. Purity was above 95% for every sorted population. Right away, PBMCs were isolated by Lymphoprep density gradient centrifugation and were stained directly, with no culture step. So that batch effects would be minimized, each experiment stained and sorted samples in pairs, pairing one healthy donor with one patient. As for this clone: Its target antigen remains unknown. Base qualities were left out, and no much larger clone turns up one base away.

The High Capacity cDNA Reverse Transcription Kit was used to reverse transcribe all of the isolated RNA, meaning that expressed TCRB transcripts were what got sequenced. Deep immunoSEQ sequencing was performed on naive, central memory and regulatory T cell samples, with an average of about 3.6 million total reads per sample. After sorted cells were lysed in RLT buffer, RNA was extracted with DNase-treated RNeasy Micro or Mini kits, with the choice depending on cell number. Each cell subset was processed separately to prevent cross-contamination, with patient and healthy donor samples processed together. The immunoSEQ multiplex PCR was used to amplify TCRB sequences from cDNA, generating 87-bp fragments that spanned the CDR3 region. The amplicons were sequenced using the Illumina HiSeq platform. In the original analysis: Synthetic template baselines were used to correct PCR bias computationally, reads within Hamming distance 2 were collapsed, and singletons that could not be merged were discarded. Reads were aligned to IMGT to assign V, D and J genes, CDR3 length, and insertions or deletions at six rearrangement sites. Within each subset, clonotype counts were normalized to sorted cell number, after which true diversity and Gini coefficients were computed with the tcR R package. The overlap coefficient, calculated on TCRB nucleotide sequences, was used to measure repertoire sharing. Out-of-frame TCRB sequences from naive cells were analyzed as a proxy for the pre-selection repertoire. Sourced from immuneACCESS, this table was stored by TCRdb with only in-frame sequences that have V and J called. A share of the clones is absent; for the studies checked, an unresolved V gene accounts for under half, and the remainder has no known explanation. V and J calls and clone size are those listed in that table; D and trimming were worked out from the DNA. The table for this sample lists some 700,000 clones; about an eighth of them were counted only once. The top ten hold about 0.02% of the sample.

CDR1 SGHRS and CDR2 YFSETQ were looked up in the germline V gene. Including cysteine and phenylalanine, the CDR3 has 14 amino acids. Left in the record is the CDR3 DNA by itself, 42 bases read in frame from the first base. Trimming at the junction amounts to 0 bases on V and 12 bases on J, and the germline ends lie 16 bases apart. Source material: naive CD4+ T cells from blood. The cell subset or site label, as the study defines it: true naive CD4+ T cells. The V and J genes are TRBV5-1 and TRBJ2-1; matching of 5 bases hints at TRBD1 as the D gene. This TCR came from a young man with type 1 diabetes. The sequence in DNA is TGCGCCAGCAGCTTGGAGGTCCCTGGCCAGGGGCAGTTCTTC. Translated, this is CASSLEVPGQGQFF.